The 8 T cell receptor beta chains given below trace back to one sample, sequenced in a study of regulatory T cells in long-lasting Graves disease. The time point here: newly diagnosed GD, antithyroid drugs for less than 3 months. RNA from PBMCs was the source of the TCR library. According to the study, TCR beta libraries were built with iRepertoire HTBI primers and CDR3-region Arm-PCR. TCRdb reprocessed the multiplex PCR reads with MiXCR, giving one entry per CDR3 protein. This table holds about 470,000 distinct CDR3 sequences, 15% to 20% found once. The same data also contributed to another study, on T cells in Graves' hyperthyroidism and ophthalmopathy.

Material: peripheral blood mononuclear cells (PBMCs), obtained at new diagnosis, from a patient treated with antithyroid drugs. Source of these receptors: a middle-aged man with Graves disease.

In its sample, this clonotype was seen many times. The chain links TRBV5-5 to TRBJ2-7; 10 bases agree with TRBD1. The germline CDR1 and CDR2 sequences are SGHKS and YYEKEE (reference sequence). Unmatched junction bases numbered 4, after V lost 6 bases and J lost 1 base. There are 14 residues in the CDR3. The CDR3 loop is CASNRQGASYEQYF. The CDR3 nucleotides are TGTGCCAGCAACCGACAGGGGGCTTCCTACGAGCAGTACTTC.

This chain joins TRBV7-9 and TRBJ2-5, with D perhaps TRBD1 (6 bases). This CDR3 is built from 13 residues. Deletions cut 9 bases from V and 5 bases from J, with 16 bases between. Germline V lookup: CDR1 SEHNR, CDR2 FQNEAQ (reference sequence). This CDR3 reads CASGTGNRETQYF. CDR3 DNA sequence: TGTGCCAGTGGTACAGGGAACCGGGAGACCCAGTACTTC.

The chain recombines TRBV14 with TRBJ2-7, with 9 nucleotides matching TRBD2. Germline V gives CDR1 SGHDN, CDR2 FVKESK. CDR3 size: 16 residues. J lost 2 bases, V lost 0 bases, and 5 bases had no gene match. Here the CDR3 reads CASSQDRLADPYEQYF. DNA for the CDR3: TGTGCCAGCAGCCAAGATCGACTAGCGGATCCCTACGAGCAGTACTTC. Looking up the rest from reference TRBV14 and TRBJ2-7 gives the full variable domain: EAGVTQFPSHSVIEKGQTVTLRCDPISGHDNLYWYRRVMGKEIKFLLHFVKESKQDESGMPNNRFLAERTGGTYSTLKVQPAELEDSGVYFCASSQDRLADPYEQYFGPGTRLTVT.

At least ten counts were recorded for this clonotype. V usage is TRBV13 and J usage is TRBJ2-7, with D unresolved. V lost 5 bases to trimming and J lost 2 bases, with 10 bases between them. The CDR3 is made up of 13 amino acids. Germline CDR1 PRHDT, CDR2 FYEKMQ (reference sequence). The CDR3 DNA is TGTGCCAGCAGCACCCGGCTTACCTACGAGCAGTACTTC. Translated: CASSTRLTYEQYF.

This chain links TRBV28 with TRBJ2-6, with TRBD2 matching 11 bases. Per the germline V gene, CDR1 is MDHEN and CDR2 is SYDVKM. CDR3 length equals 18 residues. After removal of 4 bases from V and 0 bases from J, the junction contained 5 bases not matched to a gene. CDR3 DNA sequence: TGTGCCAGCAGTTCAGGACTAGCGGGTGTCTCTGGGGCCAACGTCCTGACTTTC. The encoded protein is CASSSGLAGVSGANVLTF.

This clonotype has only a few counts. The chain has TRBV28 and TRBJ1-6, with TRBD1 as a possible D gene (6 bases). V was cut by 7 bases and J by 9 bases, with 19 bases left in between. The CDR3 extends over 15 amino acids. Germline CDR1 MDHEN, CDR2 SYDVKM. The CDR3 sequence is CASTPGGTMGSPLHF. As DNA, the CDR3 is TGTGCCAGCACCCCTGGGGGGACAATGGGTTCACCCCTCCACTTT.

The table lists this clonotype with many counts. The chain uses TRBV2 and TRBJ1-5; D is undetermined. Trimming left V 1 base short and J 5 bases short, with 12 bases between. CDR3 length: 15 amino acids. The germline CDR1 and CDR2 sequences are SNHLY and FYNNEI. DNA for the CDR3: TGTGCCAGCAGTGAAGACGGGGAGAGGTATCAGCCCCAGCATTTT. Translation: CASSEDGERYQPQHF.

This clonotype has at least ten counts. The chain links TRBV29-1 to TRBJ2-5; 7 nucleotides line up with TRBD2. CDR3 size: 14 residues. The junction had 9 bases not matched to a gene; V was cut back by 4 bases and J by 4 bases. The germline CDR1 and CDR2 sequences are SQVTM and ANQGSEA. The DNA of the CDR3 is TGCAGCGTTGTTGGAGGGAGGGGTGGAGAGACCCAGTACTTC. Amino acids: CSVVGGRGGETQYF.